This TCR beta chain was sequenced during a study of regulatory T cells in long-lasting Graves disease. This clonotype was recorded at least ten times. Its target is unknown. Arm-PCR of CDR3 regions with iRepertoire HTBI primers generated TCR beta libraries. TCRdb reprocessed the multiplex PCR reads with MiXCR, giving one entry per CDR3 protein. The sample yields more than 300,000 distinct CDR3 sequences, 20% seen once. Overall study results and limits: Persistent disease showed a preference for TRBV28, TRBJ1-2 and TRBJ2-5. Whereas new patients shared about a thousand public clonotypes, persistent patients shared more, at 2,741.

Time point denoted: persistent/refractory GD, antithyroid drugs over 5 years with positive TRAb. Isolated PBMC RNA provided the starting material for the TCR library. Investigators report Graves' disease was diagnosed under American Thyroid Association guidelines. V was clipped by 0 bases and J by 0 bases, with 6 bases between them. Germline V gene data show CDR1 as SGHAT and CDR2 as FQNNGV. The CDR3 is 15 residues long. This receptor was taken from a female donor with Graves disease. The gene calls are TRBV11-2 and TRBJ1-5; D not certain. Here the sequenced sample was peripheral blood mononuclear cells (PBMCs), taken when the disease was refractory, from a patient treated with antithyroid drugs. The CDR3 DNA is TGTGCCAGCAGCTTAGATAGATATAGCAATCAGCCCCAGCATTTT. Residues: CASSLDRYSNQPQHF.